Below, 32 T cell receptor beta chains from the same sample are listed, as sequenced in a study of cytomegalovirus exposure and HLA in healthy donors. With 60 Vbeta and 13 Jbeta primers, the PCR was carried out. The protocol was immunoSEQ multiplex PCR, while the TCRdb copy is restricted to in-frame clones and leaves out a portion. This sample carries roughly 150,000 clones, roughly 80% of them seen once, and the ten largest clones take about 1%. Sequenced material: PBMCs. These receptors originate from a young man in good health and CMV-seronegative.

A remark on this clone: The sample holds other DNA sequences that translate to the same CDR3. This chain joins TRBV7-9 and TRBJ2-5; TRBD1 agrees at 9 bases. The V gene's germline CDR1 is SEHNR and CDR2 FQNEAQ (reference sequence). The length of the CDR3 is 14 residues. J was trimmed by 4 bases and V by 3 bases; bases with no gene match: 3. This CDR3 is CASSLGQGLETQYF. The CDR3 DNA reads TGTGCCAGCAGCTTGGGACAGGGTTTAGAGACCCAGTACTTC.

The chain recombines TRBV28 with TRBJ1-5; D is perhaps TRBD1 (6 bases). The CDR3 runs to 19 residues. Germline V CDR1 and CDR2: MDHEN, SYDVKM. The V and J ends lost 6 bases and 0 bases respectively, with 24 bases between them. CDR3 nucleotides: TGTGCCAGCAGCCCCAGGTACTACAGGGAGGGTAATAGCAATCAGCCCCAGCATTTT. It specifies CASSPRYYREGNSNQPQHF.

This clone was picked up one time. The chain links TRBV5-1 to TRBJ2-7; 7 bases are shared with TRBD1. CDR1 SGHRS and CDR2 YFSETQ come from the germline V gene. V was clipped by 0 bases and J by 4 bases; unmatched bases: 4. This CDR3 has 14 amino acids. Here the CDR3 reads CASSLDGTAYEQYF. The CDR3 DNA reads as TGCGCCAGCAGCTTGGACGGGACAGCATACGAGCAGTACTTC.

The chain joins TRBV28 to TRBJ1-6; 10 bases fit TRBD1. Per the germline V gene, CDR1 is MDHEN and CDR2 is SYDVKM. Trimming at V came to 5 bases and at J to 8 bases, leaving 12 bases not matched to a gene. The CDR3 is 17 residues long. CDR3 DNA sequence: TGTGCCAGCAGTCCCAATCCGGGACAGGGGATAGATTCACCCCTCCACTTT. Its translation: CASSPNPGQGIDSPLHF.

The chain combines TRBV7-9 with TRBJ1-1; weak D call: TRBD1 (6 bases). CDR3 size: 14 residues. Germline V gene lookup returns CDR1 SEHNR and CDR2 FQNEAQ (reference sequence). The V end lost 6 bases, the J end lost 3 bases, and 14 bases lay between the germline ends. As DNA, the CDR3 is TGTGCCAGCAGGGTAGGGGGGGCTTACACTGAAGCTTTCTTT. It specifies CASRVGGAYTEAFF.

V gene TRBV27 combines with J gene TRBJ1-2, with a weak D call TRBD1 (5 bases). Germline CDR1 MNHEY, CDR2 SMNVEV (reference sequence). Trimming took 1 base from V and 6 from J, leaving 21 bases between them. This CDR3 is 17 amino acids long. The CDR3 is CASSLWGEGVLTDGYTF. CDR3 in DNA: TGTGCCAGCAGTTTATGGGGGGAGGGCGTGCTGACGGATGGCTACACCTTC.

The chain joins TRBV7-9 to TRBJ2-7; D uncertain. The CDR3 is 14 amino acids. The germline gives CDR1 SEHNR, CDR2 FQNEAQ (reference sequence). Trimming took 5 bases from V and 2 from J, leaving 13 bases between them. The CDR3 is CASSPGSAPYEQYF. In DNA, the CDR3 is TGTGCCAGCAGCCCCGGGTCCGCGCCCTACGAGCAGTACTTC. Variable domain in full (rest from reference TRBV7-9 and TRBJ2-7): DTGVSQNPRHKITKRGQNVTFRCDPISEHNRLYWYRQTLGQGPEFLTYFQNEAQLEKSRLLSDRFSAERPKGSFSTLEIQRTEQGDSAMYLCASSPGSAPYEQYFGPGTRLTVT.

The J gene is TRBJ2-1, the V gene TRBV2; 9 bases line up with TRBD2. The CDR3 contains 16 residues. V was pared by 7 bases and J by 5 bases, with 12 bases of the junction left unmatched. From germline, CDR1 is SNHLY and CDR2 FYNNEI. The DNA of the CDR3 is TGTGCCAGCAAGCGATATCAGCGGGAGGTAGACAATGAGCAGTTCTTC. It is translated as CASKRYQREVDNEQFF.

The V and J genes are TRBV11-1 and TRBJ1-1, with 7 bases aligning to TRBD1. The CDR3 spans 16 residues. In germline, CDR1 is SGHAT, CDR2 FQDESV (reference sequence). With 6 bases clipped from V and 0 bases from J, the junction kept 10 bases outside the gene matches. CDR3 coding DNA: TGTGCCAGCAGTTCCATCGGACAGGTAATGAACACTGAAGCTTTCTTT. Translated, it gives CASSSIGQVMNTEAFF.

The chain links TRBV18 to TRBJ2-7, with TRBD2 matching over 7 bases. This CDR3 contains 15 residues. The V segment lost 6 bases and the J segment 0 bases; nucleotides outside the gene matches: 8. Germline V gene data show CDR1 as KGHSH and CDR2 as LQKENI. The CDR3 region is CASSPQRGGSYEQYF. The CDR3 nucleotides read TGTGCCAGCTCTCCTCAACGCGGGGGCTCCTACGAGCAGTACTTC.

The V gene is TRBV13, the J gene TRBJ2-5; no clear D. Looked up from germline, CDR1 is PRHDT and CDR2 is FYEKMQ (reference sequence). This CDR3 spans 11 amino acids. Between the trimmed V and J ends, which lost 6 bases and 12 bases, there was a span of 14 bases. In DNA form, the CDR3 reads TGTGCCAGCAGTTTCCGAGAAAGAAAGTACTTC. Its translation is CASSFRERKYF.

The chain uses TRBV10-3 and TRBJ1-6, with TRBD1 as a possible D gene (6 bases). Germline CDR1 ENHRY, CDR2 SYGVKD. CDR3 length: 17 residues. Trimming left V 5 bases short and J 3 bases short, with 17 bases between. The CDR3: CAISTTGNPFYNSPLHF. The CDR3 coding sequence is TGTGCCATCAGTACCACAGGGAACCCATTCTATAATTCACCCCTCCACTTT.

The V and J genes are TRBV7-9 and TRBJ2-7, with 8 bases matching TRBD2. The V gene's germline CDR1 is SEHNR and CDR2 FQNEAQ (reference sequence). The CDR3 is made up of 15 amino acids. V lost 2 bases and J lost 7; bases outside the gene matches: 10. CDR3 amino acids: CASSLFSGGGFEQYF. DNA of the CDR3: TGTGCCAGCAGCTTATTCAGCGGGGGAGGCTTTGAGCAGTACTTC.

The table lists this clone with a count of one. The V gene is TRBV11-3, the J gene TRBJ1-1; no reliable D call. The CDR3 totals 13 residues. Trimming took 4 bases from V and 1 from J, leaving 7 bases between them. The germline V gene has CDR1 SGHNT and CDR2 YENEEA. The CDR3, as DNA: TGTGCCAGCAGCTCTACTGCGAACACTGAAGCTTTCTTT. It yields the protein CASSSTANTEAFF.

The gene calls are TRBV2 and TRBJ2-1; TRBD2 is a possible D gene (5 bases). V lost 9 bases and J lost 8, with 23 bases in between. The CDR3 consists of 15 residues. Germline V gene lookup returns CDR1 SNHLY and CDR2 FYNNEI. For the CDR3, the DNA is TGTGCCAGGGATAGTAGTAGGAGGAAAGGAGATGAGCAGTTCTTC. Its translation: CARDSSRRKGDEQFF.

V gene TRBV9 combines with J gene TRBJ1-5; a weak D match, TRBD1 (5 bases). The CDR3 runs to 16 residues. Trimming took off 0 bases at V and 7 bases at J, with 17 bases between the two ends. From germline, CDR1 is SGDLS and CDR2 YYNGEE. As DNA, the CDR3 is TGTGCCAGCAGCGTAGGGGGAGATTTCGGGGGACAGCCCCAGCATTTT. Translation: CASSVGGDFGGQPQHF.

This clone appeared a single time. The chain joins TRBV6-4 to TRBJ2-5; TRBD2 is a possible D gene (6 bases). The CDR3 has 15 amino acids. Between the trimmed V and J ends, which lost 3 bases and 5 bases, there was a span of 16 bases. The germline V gene encodes CDR1 MRHNA and CDR2 SNTAGT. The CDR3 nucleotides read TGTGCCAGCAGTGAAGGGGCGGGGACCGGTGAGACCCAGTACTTC. Its protein product is CASSEGAGTGETQYF.

The chain joins TRBV2 to TRBJ1-5, with 7 bases that match TRBD1. This CDR3 is built from 15 residues. Trimming took 5 bases from V and 1 from J; bases not matched to a gene: 5. Germline lookup yields CDR1 SNHLY and CDR2 FYNNEI. CDR3 loop: CASSSGGGSNQPQHF. The CDR3 DNA sequence: TGTGCCAGCAGTTCAGGGGGTGGGAGCAATCAGCCCCAGCATTTT.

The chain carries TRBV7-2 and TRBJ1-1; D may be TRBD1 (5 bases). The length of the CDR3 is 12 residues. CDR1 is SGHTA, CDR2 FQGNSA, per germline. The V and J ends lost 1 base and 8 bases respectively, with 8 bases between them. CDR3 amino acids: CASSLVGGEAFF. The DNA of the CDR3 is TGTGCCAGCAGCTTAGTGGGGGGGGAAGCTTTCTTT.

A remark on this clone: Mismatch with germline at one junction end may stem from a read error. DNA of the CDR3: TGTGCCAGCAGTTTCCAGTCTGAGGACAACACTCAGTACTTC. Amino acid sequence: CASSFQSEDNTQYF. The chain employs TRBV28 and TRBJ2-4; maybe TRBD1 (5 bases). The CDR3 runs to 14 residues. Germline V gene sequence: CDR1 MDHEN, CDR2 SYDVKM.

The rearrangement links TRBV6-1 to TRBJ2-3; 10 nucleotides agree with TRBD2. This CDR3 contains 17 residues. Germline loops: CDR1 MNHNS, CDR2 SASEGT. V lost 2 bases to trimming and J lost 2 bases; unmatched junction nucleotides: 7. The CDR3: CASSERTSGATTDTQYF. CDR3 nucleotide sequence: TGTGCCAGCAGTGAACGCACTAGCGGGGCCACCACAGATACGCAGTATTTT.

The chain couples TRBV10-3 to TRBJ2-1; no definite D call. The CDR3 spans 14 residues. Deletions cut 8 bases from V and 8 bases from J, with 19 bases between. Germline V lookup: CDR1 ENHRY, CDR2 SYGVKD. The CDR3 loop reads CAIRSDTLIYEQFF. The DNA of the CDR3 is TGTGCCATCCGCTCCGACACGTTAATCTATGAGCAGTTCTTC.

There are a few counts of this clone. This sequence joins TRBV6-6 and TRBJ2-2; TRBD1 agrees at 8 bases. Germline-derived CDR1 and CDR2 are MNHNY and SVGAGI (reference sequence). The CDR3 totals 14 residues. Trimming at V came to 6 bases and at J to 4 bases, leaving 4 bases not matched to a gene. The CDR3 region is CASRGTGITGELFF. The CDR3 coding sequence is TGTGCCAGCAGGGGGACAGGAATCACCGGGGAGCTGTTTTTT.

This chain uses TRBV15 with TRBJ2-2; a possible D gene is TRBD2 (6 bases). V dropped 3 bases and J dropped 5 bases, with 10 bases sitting between them. Germline CDR1 is LNHNV and CDR2 is YYDKDF (reference sequence). This CDR3 spans 14 amino acids. CDR3 region: CATSRGGDTGELFF. CDR3 sequence (DNA): TGTGCCACCAGCAGGGGGGGAGATACCGGGGAGCTGTTTTTT.

The CDR3 reads CASSPLTGGETQYF. DNA of the CDR3: TGTGCCAGCTCACCTTTGACAGGGGGTGAGACCCAGTACTTC. The chain carries TRBV18 and TRBJ2-5; TRBD1 matches 9 bases. Germline CDR1 reads KGHSH; CDR2 reads LQKENI. V lost 3 bases to trimming and J lost 5 bases; unmatched junction nucleotides: 4. This CDR3 has 14 residues.

V usage is TRBV5-1 and J usage is TRBJ1-2; D may be TRBD1 (5 bases). V was cut by 2 bases and J by 3 bases, with 14 bases left in between. Germline loops: CDR1 SGHRS, CDR2 YFSETQ. CDR3 length: 15 residues. The CDR3 DNA reads as TGCGCCAGCAGCTTTGGGATAGACAGAGACTATGGCTACACCTTC. Amino acids: CASSFGIDRDYGYTF.

The V gene is TRBV6-1, the J gene TRBJ1-6; TRBD1 is a possible D gene (5 bases). Germline loops: CDR1 MNHNS, CDR2 SASEGT. The CDR3 totals 15 residues. Trimming removed 6 bases at V and 8 bases at J, with 17 bases between. CDR3 nucleotides: TGTGCCAGCAGGTACAAACGGACGGGGGATTCACCCCTCCACTTT. As protein: CASRYKRTGDSPLHF.

The chain couples TRBV28 to TRBJ1-4, with D unresolved. V was trimmed by 1 base and J by 6 bases, leaving 3 bases between them. The CDR3 contains 12 residues. Germline assignment: CDR1 MDHEN and CDR2 SYDVKM. As DNA, the CDR3 is TGTGCCAGCAGTTTATCCTATGAAAAACTGTTTTTT. Encoded protein: CASSLSYEKLFF.

V usage is TRBV5-1 and J usage is TRBJ2-2, with D perhaps matching TRBD1 (5 bases). Trimming removed 2 bases at V and 3 bases at J, with 14 bases between. CDR1 is SGHRS and CDR2 is YFSETQ in the germline V gene. The CDR3 runs 16 residues. As DNA, the CDR3 is TGCGCCAGCAGCTTACGGGCAGGGTCGGACACCGGGGAGCTGTTTTTT. This sequence encodes CASSLRAGSDTGELFF. The full variable domain, with the rest looked up from reference TRBV5-1 and TRBJ2-2, is KAGVTQTPRYLIKTRGQQVTLSCSPISGHRSVSWYQQTPGQGLQFLFEYFSETQRNKGNFPGRFSGRQFSNSRSEMNVSTLELGDSALYLCASSLRAGSDTGELFFGEGSRLTVL.

The chain is built from TRBV2 and TRBJ2-2; possibly TRBD1 for D (5 bases). CDR1 is SNHLY, CDR2 FYNNEI, per germline. V lost 8 bases and J lost 4, with 14 bases in between. The CDR3 has 14 residues. The CDR3 protein is CASEVGPGTGELFF. CDR3 sequence (DNA): TGTGCCAGCGAGGTGGGGCCGGGCACCGGGGAGCTGTTTTTT. The full variable domain, with the rest looked up from reference TRBV2 and TRBJ2-2, is EPEVTQTPSHQVTQMGQEVILRCVPISNHLYFYWYRQILGQKVEFLVSFYNNEISEKSEIFDDQFSVERPDGSNFTLKIRSTKLEDSAMYFCASEVGPGTGELFFGEGSRLTVL.

The chain combines TRBV6-5 with TRBJ2-1, with D tentatively TRBD2 (5 bases). This CDR3 spans 14 amino acids. Germline V gives CDR1 MNHEY, CDR2 SVGAGI. The V end lost 3 bases, the J end lost 2 bases, and 8 bases lay between the germline ends. In DNA, the CDR3 is TGTGCCAGCAGTTATAGTAGCGCCTACAATGAGCAGTTCTTC. Translating gives CASSYSSAYNEQFF.

The rearrangement links TRBV5-8 to TRBJ2-3; 9 bases are shared with TRBD1. V was pared by 4 bases and J by 5 bases, with 14 bases of the junction left unmatched. This CDR3 comprises 17 residues. Germline CDR1 and CDR2: SGHTS and YDEGEE. CDR3 coding DNA: TGTGCCAGCAGCGAGCCGGGACAGGGCGTTTTTGGAGATACGCAGTATTTT. Protein sequence: CASSEPGQGVFGDTQYF.